This TCR beta chain was captured by sequencing in a study of T cell clonality in common variable immunodeficiency. In this sample, this clone turned up many times. Its specificity is not known. Read data end 3 residues before the CDR3 end; the end is taken from the germline J gene. Study-wide results and caveats: CVID patient heterogeneity limited repertoire-clinical complication correlations. T cell subpopulation sequencing would be needed to explain CVID clonality.

The data were produced by immunoSEQ multiplex PCR, yet TCRdb's version contains in-frame clones alone and is incomplete. Observed in the sample are fewer than 60,000 clones, none of them singletons. The CDR3 is 15 residues long. Germline CDR1 GTSNPN, CDR2 SVGIG (reference sequence). The ends were cut back, 1 base at V and 4 bases at J, with 17 bases in the middle. The receptor's source is a person aged 18 to 75 in good health. Sequencing input: peripheral blood mononuclear cells. V and J are TRBV30 and TRBJ2-7, with D possibly being TRBD2 (6 bases). The part of the CDR3 DNA that was read is TGTGCCTGGAGTGAGGGCGTCCCGGGACTTTACGAG. This gives the protein CAWSEGVPGLYE. The whole CDR3 sequence is CAWSEGVPGLYEQYF.